The clone carrying this T cell receptor beta chain was seen more than once but under ten times. This CDR3 has 18 residues. The J segment lost 1 base and the V segment lost 0 bases, leaving 8 bases of the junction unmatched. CDR1 is SGHRS and CDR2 is YFSETQ in the germline V gene. This entry comes from a study of beta chain features in type 1 diabetes. The investigators reverse transcribed all of the isolated RNA, so they sequenced expressed TCRB transcripts. This table comes from immunoSEQ multiplex PCR, and its TCRdb copy is limited to in-frame clones, with some not included. Seen here are about 150,000 clones, about 8.5% observed once, and the top ten hold about 0.6%. CD4+ naive, central memory, regulatory and stem cell-like memory cells were sorted via CD45RO/CCR7/CD25/CD127/CD95/CD27.

This sequence joins TRBV5-1 and TRBJ2-3, with 10 nucleotides matching TRBD2. This receptor was obtained from a man aged 18 to 29 in good health. The sequenced sample was central memory CD4+ T cells from blood. The DNA of the CDR3 is TGCGCCAGCAGCTTGGCCGGTAGCGGGAGGAGTGGCACAGATACGCAGTATTTT. Encoded protein: CASSLAGSGRSGTDTQYF.